This T cell receptor beta chain was sequenced in a study of T cells expressing NK-cell markers. Study background: TCR beta repertoires came from sorted CD3+CD56+NKG2C+, CD3+CD56+NKG2C- and CD3+CD56-NKG2C+ T cells. Of eight sequenced donors, seven were HCMV-seropositive and one HCMV-seronegative.

One entry per CDR3 protein, without DNA, is what TCRdb gives after re-calling the 5' RACE reads. The record lists hundreds of thousands of distinct CDR3 sequences, of which the ten most abundant hold roughly 3.6%. Germline-derived CDR1 and CDR2 are SGHRS and YFSETQ. The CDR3 contains 15 residues. The sequence came from a man younger than 35 in good health. The V call is TRBV5-1, the J call TRBJ2-7; TCRdb's assignment of TRBD2 cannot be checked, as there is no DNA. Sequencing was carried out using blood T cells: a sorted CD56 or NKG2C T cell subset, CD4+ or CD8+ T cells, or bulk PBMC T cells (not recorded which). This CDR3 reads CASSTASDSTYEQYF.